This paragraph reports one T cell receptor (beta chain). Its specificity is unknown. This record belongs to a study of beta chain features in type 1 diabetes. Study summary: Regarding age, gender and cell yields, patients proved similar to healthy donors. Examination spanned roughly 110 million sorted cells from all samples.

Study observations and caveats: Shorter templates might be favored by PCR, and equally so in patients and in controls. People with Type 1 diabetes carried modestly yet significantly shorter TCRB CDR3s in all four CD4+ subsets. In the patient group, naive, central memory and Treg TCRB repertoires seemed more alike than in the healthy donor group.

The sequenced template was cDNA made from the entire isolated RNA. Method: immunoSEQ multiplex PCR; TCRdb's copy keeps in-frame clones and lacks some. The table records about 280,000 clones, over 12% of them present only once. The sequence was collected from a man aged 18 to 29 with type 1 diabetes. Sequencing was performed on naive CD4+ T cells from blood.

Here the CDR3 reads CASSAPDGGDEGNQPQHF. CDR3 bases: TGCGCCAGCAGCGCACCAGATGGGGGGGATGAGGGCAATCAGCCCCAGCATTTT. The chain carries TRBV5-1 and TRBJ1-5; D might be TRBD1 (5 bases). The CDR3 runs to 18 residues. V lost 4 bases, J lost 2 bases, and 22 bases lay in between. Germline V lookup: CDR1 SGHRS, CDR2 YFSETQ.